The 28 T cell receptor beta chains in this list originate from one sample, sequenced in a study of T-cell reconstitution after alpha-beta-depleted transplantation in children. Preparation of the TCRbeta library was carried out with unique molecular identifiers. TCRdb ran MiXCR on the PCR reads and lists one entry per CDR3 protein. The table includes 220,000 or so distinct CDR3 sequences, less than 9% detected once. The source material was PBMCs, mostly from graft donor cells, sampled 180 days after TCRalphabeta/CD19-depleted stem cell transplant. The receptor source for this set is a male patient between 5 and 17 years old who had a stem cell transplant for acute lymphoblastic leukemia, so the T cells may come from the graft donor.

The rearrangement uses TRBV14 and TRBJ2-7; TRBD1 is a possible D gene (6 bases). The germline V and J ends were trimmed by 4 bases and 0 bases, with 16 bases remaining between them. Germline V gives CDR1 SGHDN, CDR2 FVKESK. This CDR3 is built from 16 residues. Here the CDR3 DNA reads TGTGCCAGCAGCCCCGAACGGACAGTGTTCTCCTACGAGCAGTACTTC. Its translation: CASSPERTVFSYEQYF.

This clonotype was picked up many times. This sequence joins TRBV7-2 and TRBJ2-5, with D tentatively TRBD1 (5 bases). The CDR3 contains 15 residues. The germline CDR1 and CDR2 sequences are SGHTA and FQGNSA. V was cut by 1 base and J by 3 bases, with 12 bases left in between. CDR3 protein: CASSLGVWGEETQYF. The CDR3 DNA sequence: TGTGCCAGCAGCTTAGGAGTATGGGGCGAAGAGACCCAGTACTTC.

This clonotype was seen at least ten times. The V call is TRBV27, the J call TRBJ2-7; possible D gene TRBD1, 5 bases. The V gene lost 3 bases and the J gene lost 2 bases, with 14 bases spanning the gap. Germline lookup yields CDR1 MNHEY and CDR2 SMNVEV (reference sequence). CDR3 length: 15 amino acids. The DNA of the CDR3 is TGTGCCAGCAGTTTGAGACGACAGATCCCCTACGAGCAGTACTTC. Translating it yields CASSLRRQIPYEQYF.

This clonotype was recorded many times. The chain links TRBV5-6 to TRBJ2-1; perhaps TRBD2 as D (5 bases). CDR3 length: 14 residues. Deletions cut 0 bases from V and 5 bases from J, with 9 bases between. From germline, CDR1 is SGHDT and CDR2 YYEEEE. Here the CDR3 reads CASSLGASHNEQFF. CDR3 in DNA: TGTGCCAGCAGCTTGGGGGCTAGCCACAATGAGCAGTTCTTC.

Ten or more counts support this clonotype. The chain has TRBV28 and TRBJ2-7, with a weak D call TRBD2 (6 bases). Per germline, CDR1 MDHEN and CDR2 SYDVKM. Deletions cut 8 bases from V and 7 bases from J, with 18 bases between. The CDR3 is 13 residues long. Here the CDR3 DNA reads TGTGCCAGCCGCGGGGTCAGGCCAAAGGAGCAGTACTTC. Its translation is CASRGVRPKEQYF.

This clonotype has at least ten counts. The rearrangement uses TRBV7-2 and TRBJ1-2; D not certain. Between the trimmed V and J ends, which lost 6 bases and 9 bases, there was a span of 8 bases. CDR3 length: 10 amino acids. Per germline, CDR1 SGHTA and CDR2 FQGNSA. The CDR3 loop is CASREGSYTF. In DNA, the CDR3 is TGTGCCAGCAGGGAAGGGAGCTACACCTTC.

This clonotype was seen ten or more times. The rearrangement joins TRBV29-1 to TRBJ2-7; D is tentatively TRBD1 or TRBD2 (5 bases each). The CDR3 is 13 amino acids. CDR1 and CDR2 from the germline V gene are SQVTM and ANQGSEA. V gave up 6 bases and J gave up 2 bases, with 14 bases separating them. The CDR3 sequence: CSVTGTAAYEQYF. CDR3 bases: TGCAGCGTAACCGGGACGGCGGCCTACGAGCAGTACTTC.

This chain uses TRBV14 with TRBJ1-5; the D gene is possibly TRBD1 (6 bases). Germline V gene lookup returns CDR1 SGHDN and CDR2 FVKESK. The ends were cut back, 2 bases at V and 3 bases at J, with 8 bases in the middle. This CDR3 has 14 amino acids. CDR3 protein: CASSQRGFNQPQHF. DNA of the CDR3: TGTGCCAGCAGCCAAAGGGGGTTCAATCAGCCCCAGCATTTT.

This clonotype was seen many times. The rearrangement uses TRBV7-8 and TRBJ1-5; the match to TRBD1 covers 10 bases. Germline assignment: CDR1 SGHVS and CDR2 FQNEAQ. The length of the CDR3 is 17 residues. V dropped 3 bases and J dropped 2; count of bases not matched to a gene: 7. The CDR3 coding sequence is TGTGCCAGCAGCTTTGGGACAGGGGAAGGAGGCAATCAGCCCCAGCATTTT. It is translated as CASSFGTGEGGNQPQHF.

The table lists this clonotype with many counts. This chain uses TRBV9 with TRBJ2-5, with D possibly matching TRBD1 (5 bases). Trimming removed 0 bases at V and 2 bases at J, with 8 bases between. The CDR3 runs 14 residues. CDR1 SGDLS and CDR2 YYNGEE come from the germline V gene. Written as DNA, the CDR3 is TGTGCCAGCAGCGTAGGTGCAGGGCAAGAGACCCAGTACTTC. Its protein product is CASSVGAGQETQYF.

This clonotype was observed many times. CDR3 coding DNA: TGTGCCATCAGTGAGGGGGTCCCCAACGTCCTGACTTTC. Protein: CAISEGVPNVLTF. The rearrangement uses TRBV10-3 and TRBJ2-6; D remains ambiguous. With 2 bases removed from V and 8 bases from J, the gap between germline ends came to 7 bases. The germline V gene has CDR1 ENHRY and CDR2 SYGVKD. CDR3 length: 13 amino acids.

This clonotype appeared many times. Sequence at one end of the junction differs from germline and may be a read error. The chain couples TRBV7-9 to TRBJ1-2, with D possibly being TRBD1 (6 bases). The V gene's germline CDR1 is SEHNR and CDR2 FQNEAQ (reference sequence). The length of the CDR3 is 12 residues. This CDR3 is CASSLGLAGVSF. The DNA for the CDR3 is TGTGCCAGCAGCTTAGGATTGGCAGGGGTTTCCTTC.

V is TRBV10-3 and J is TRBJ2-3; a weak D match, TRBD1 (5 bases). Germline values: CDR1 ENHRY, CDR2 SYGVKD. V gave up 7 bases and J gave up 1 base, with 15 bases separating them. The CDR3 runs to 15 residues. The CDR3 loop reads CAIKGNDGGTDTQYF. CDR3 DNA sequence: TGTGCCATCAAGGGGAATGACGGTGGCACAGATACGCAGTATTTT.

There are many counts of this clonotype. The chain has TRBV12-3 or TRBV12-4 and TRBJ1-6; TRBD1 matches 7 bases. V gave up 10 bases and J gave up 8 bases; unmatched junction bases: 11. This CDR3 contains 14 residues. The CDR3 DNA follows: TGTGCCACCTCGACAGGGTATTTAGATTCACCCCTCCACTTT. Protein sequence: CATSTGYLDSPLHF.

This clonotype was seen many times. The chain employs TRBV13 and TRBJ2-7; 10 nucleotides align to TRBD2. V shed 5 bases, J shed 5 bases, and the junction held 18 bases outside the gene matches. Germline assignment: CDR1 PRHDT and CDR2 FYEKMQ (reference sequence). The CDR3 consists of 18 residues. DNA for the CDR3: TGTGCCAGCAGCACTCAAGGGCTAGCGGGAGAGGGTGCCCACGAGCAGTACTTC. Translating gives CASSTQGLAGEGAHEQYF. The complete variable domain, with remaining parts taken from reference TRBV13 and TRBJ2-7, reads AAGVIQSPRHLIKEKRETATLKCYPIPRHDTVYWYQQGPGQDPQFLISFYEKMQSDKGSIPDRFSAQQFSDYHSELNMSSLELGDSALYFCASSTQGLAGEGAHEQYFGPGTRLTVT.

Many counts were recorded for this clonotype. The chain couples TRBV9 to TRBJ1-1; possible D gene TRBD1, 5 bases. The CDR3 covers 16 residues. Trimming pared 0 bases from V and 4 bases from J, leaving 16 bases between. CDR1 and CDR2 (germline): SGDLS, YYNGEE. The CDR3 region has the DNA TGTGCCAGCAGCGTAGATTGGTGGGGCATGAGCACTGAAGCTTTCTTT. This encodes CASSVDWWGMSTEAFF.

This clonotype has a count of ten or more. The chain employs TRBV27 and TRBJ2-7; weak D call: TRBD1 (8 bases). CDR3 length: 14 residues. Germline V lookup: CDR1 MNHEY, CDR2 SMNVEV (reference sequence). Trimming took 5 bases from V and 5 from J, leaving 16 bases between them. Here the CDR3 DNA reads TGTGCCAGCAGTCCGAGCGGGACAGGCCACGAGCAGTACTTC. Protein sequence: CASSPSGTGHEQYF.

In this sample, this clonotype turned up many times. The V gene is TRBV12-3 or TRBV12-4, the J gene TRBJ1-2, with D maybe TRBD1 (6 bases). V was shortened by 5 bases and J by 2 bases, with 9 bases between the two germline ends. The CDR3 length is 13 residues. CDR3 in DNA: TGTGCCAGCAGTCCTACAGGGAACTATGGCTACACCTTC. Its translation is CASSPTGNYGYTF.

This chain connects TRBV27 to TRBJ2-3; TRBD2 might be the D (5 bases). The germline V and J ends were trimmed by 6 bases and 3 bases, with 19 bases remaining between them. This CDR3 has 16 amino acids. Germline V gene data show CDR1 as MNHEY and CDR2 as SMNVEV (reference sequence). As DNA, the CDR3 is TGTGCCAGCAGCAGCGCTAATCGAGGGTTAACAGATACGCAGTATTTT. It encodes CASSSANRGLTDTQYF.

This clonotype has only a few counts. The chain uses TRBV6-2 or TRBV6-3 and TRBJ1-5; 7 bases map to TRBD1. The CDR3 covers 19 residues. The germline CDR1 and CDR2 sequences are MNHEY and SVGEGT. After removal of 6 bases from V and 3 bases from J, the junction contained 20 bases not matched to a gene. DNA for the CDR3: TGTGCCAGCAGCCACTTACAAGGGACAGTGCTCCGAGACAATCAGCCCCAGCATTTT. Translation: CASSHLQGTVLRDNQPQHF.

This clonotype has a count of ten or more. The chain employs TRBV18 and TRBJ1-5; maybe TRBD1 (6 bases). CDR3 size: 16 residues. V was trimmed by 4 bases and J by 1 base, leaving 14 bases between them. The germline CDR1 and CDR2 sequences are KGHSH and LQKENI. In DNA, the CDR3 is TGTGCCAGCTCACTGGGGGGCACCGGGAGCAATCAGCCCCAGCATTTT. This encodes CASSLGGTGSNQPQHF.

This clonotype was picked up many times. The chain is built from TRBV27 and TRBJ2-1, with unresolved D. Trimming stripped 10 bases from V and 2 bases from J, with 15 bases between. The germline gives CDR1 MNHEY, CDR2 SMNVEV (reference sequence). This CDR3 is 14 amino acids long. The CDR3 reads CATHGRFTYNEQFF. The CDR3 DNA is TGTGCCACCCACGGGCGGTTCACCTACAATGAGCAGTTCTTC.

There are many counts of this clonotype. The chain is built from TRBV5-6 and TRBJ1-5; unclear D gene. Germline V gene sequence: CDR1 SGHDT, CDR2 YYEEEE. The length of the CDR3 is 13 residues. Deletions cut 0 bases from V and 7 bases from J, with 8 bases between. The CDR3 region has the DNA TGTGCCAGCAGCTTGGGGGTGGGGCAGCCCCAGCATTTT. Amino acids: CASSLGVGQPQHF.

This clonotype was seen ten or more times. The genes are TRBV28 and TRBJ2-5; possible D gene TRBD2, 6 bases. Germline values: CDR1 MDHEN, CDR2 SYDVKM. V lost 4 bases and J lost 1, with 13 bases in between. The CDR3 runs to 15 residues. CDR3 in DNA: TGTGCCAGCAGTTCCTTAGCGGTATCCCAAGAGACCCAGTACTTC. It translates to CASSSLAVSQETQYF.

This clonotype was seen at least ten times. The chain has TRBV11-2 and TRBJ2-7; the D gene is possibly TRBD2 (6 bases). CDR1 SGHAT and CDR2 FQNNGV come from the germline V gene. V lost 0 bases and J 2 bases, leaving 11 bases between the germline ends. The CDR3 covers 15 residues. The chain's CDR3 is CASSLEEGAAYEQYF. Written as DNA, the CDR3 is TGTGCCAGCAGCTTAGAGGAGGGAGCGGCCTACGAGCAGTACTTC.

This clonotype was counted many times. CDR3 loop: CASSLAQRGPNEQFF. CDR3 DNA: TGCGCCAGCAGCTTGGCCCAGCGGGGCCCCAATGAGCAGTTCTTC. V gene TRBV5-1 combines with J gene TRBJ2-1; TRBD2 agrees at 7 bases. Germline V lookup: CDR1 SGHRS, CDR2 YFSETQ. Trimming removed 0 bases from V and 6 bases from J; junction bases left unmatched: 6. CDR3 length: 15 residues.

This clonotype has at least ten counts. The chain uses TRBV5-1 and TRBJ1-1; 9 nucleotides align to TRBD1. The CDR3 runs to 14 residues. The V and J ends lost 4 bases and 5 bases, in that order; junction bases with no gene match: 6. CDR1 is SGHRS, CDR2 YFSETQ, per germline. CDR3 loop: CASSPTGGSTEAFF. CDR3 DNA sequence: TGCGCCAGCAGCCCGACAGGGGGATCGACTGAAGCTTTCTTT.

As regards this clonotype: A read error may be the cause here, since a much bigger clone is one base away. This sequence joins TRBV20-1 and TRBJ2-7; D is perhaps TRBD1 (6 bases). The CDR3 extends over 13 amino acids. Germline values: CDR1 DFQATT, CDR2 SNEGSKA (reference sequence). Trimming shortened V by 3 bases and J by 0 bases, and 9 bases separated the two germline ends. DNA for the CDR3: TGCAGTGCTAGGGGACATCTCTCCTACGAGCAGTACTTC. Translating gives CSARGHLSYEQYF.